This entry lists 15 T cell receptor beta chains sequenced from one sample in a study of memory CD4+ T cells and cytomegalovirus serostatus (dated by TCRdb to about 2019). Single viable CD3+CD4+CD8-CD45RO+ cells were sorted as memory CD4+ T cells on a FACSAria II. Library preparation employed the immunoSEQ multiplex PCR assay. This immuneACCESS table, as held by TCRdb, lists in-frame sequences with V and J called but not all clones. Of the missing ones, under half trace to an unresolved V gene in checked studies; the others have no known cause. The sample table records 55,000 to 65,000 clones; about 81% of these occur just once. The top ten clonotypes cover approximately 0.4% of the sample. Sample: memory CD4+ T cells from blood. Source of these receptors: an adult in good health and CMV-seronegative.

Remarks on this clone: This sample includes further DNA sequences coding for the same CDR3. The chain uses TRBV29-1 and TRBJ2-5; D tentatively fits TRBD1 or TRBD2 (5 bases each). Germline-derived CDR1 and CDR2 are SQVTM and ANQGSEA. This CDR3 is 13 amino acids long. The V end lost 6 bases, the J end lost 5 bases, and 16 bases lay between the germline ends. The CDR3 here is CSVALGGLETQYF. The CDR3 coding sequence is TGCAGCGTCGCCCTTGGGGGTTTGGAGACCCAGTACTTC.

This chain links TRBV4-1 with TRBJ2-6; no clear D. The CDR3 spans 15 residues. Germline CDR1 and CDR2: MGHRA and YSYEKL. V dropped 3 bases and J dropped 0 bases, with 6 bases sitting between them. The CDR3 DNA reads as TGCGCCAGCAGCCACGGGTACTCTGGGGCCAACGTCCTGACTTTC. Amino acids: CASSHGYSGANVLTF.

The rearrangement joins TRBV7-2 to TRBJ2-3; D ambiguous. V was clipped by 1 base and J by 5 bases, with 1 base between them. This CDR3 contains 11 residues. Germline V gives CDR1 SGHTA, CDR2 FQGNSA. The CDR3 sequence is CASSLVDTQYF. CDR3 in DNA: TGTGCCAGCAGCTTAGTAGATACGCAGTATTTT.

The genes are TRBV28 and TRBJ1-2, with TRBD1 as a possible D gene (5 bases). The CDR3 has 13 residues. Germline V gene lookup returns CDR1 MDHEN and CDR2 SYDVKM. V shed 3 bases and J shed 4 bases, with 9 bases lying between them. For the CDR3, the DNA is TGTGCCAGCAGTTTTTGGCAGGGCTATGGCTACACCTTC. This translates into CASSFWQGYGYTF.

This sequence joins TRBV7-2 and TRBJ1-5; 7 bases map to TRBD1. Trimming took 5 bases from V and 0 from J; bases not matched to a gene: 4. This CDR3 is 15 amino acids long. CDR1 is SGHTA and CDR2 is FQGNSA in the germline V gene. CDR3 amino acids: CASSPGTVSNQPQHF. The CDR3 DNA follows: TGTGCCAGCAGCCCTGGGACAGTTAGCAATCAGCCCCAGCATTTT.

This clone was recorded only once. The rearrangement links TRBV6-1 to TRBJ1-5, with D possibly TRBD1 on 6 matching bases. V was clipped by 2 bases and J by 5 bases, with 7 bases between them. CDR1 is MNHNS, CDR2 SASEGT, per germline. The CDR3 contains 13 residues. CDR3 sequence reads: CASSERGDQPQHF. CDR3 coding DNA: TGTGCCAGCAGTGAAAGGGGGGATCAGCCCCAGCATTTT.

V and J are TRBV11-2 and TRBJ2-1, with TRBD2 identical over 7 bases. Trimming removed 2 bases from V and 7 bases from J; junction bases left unmatched: 17. CDR3 size: 18 residues. CDR1 is SGHAT and CDR2 is FQNNGV in the germline V gene. The CDR3 DNA reads as TGTGCCAGCAGCTTATATGTGGCGGGGGTCACAATTGGGAATGAGCAGTTCTTC. This sequence encodes CASSLYVAGVTIGNEQFF.

The J gene is TRBJ2-3, the V gene TRBV14, with D hard to call. This CDR3 is 12 amino acids long. V lost 4 bases and J lost 2, with 4 bases in between. Germline CDR1 reads SGHDN; CDR2 reads FVKESK. CDR3 nucleotides: TGTGCCAGCAGCCCCTTCACAGATACGCAGTATTTT. This translates into CASSPFTDTQYF.

The genes are TRBV2 and TRBJ1-5; a possible D gene is TRBD1 (5 bases). Germline CDR1 is SNHLY and CDR2 is FYNNEI. Trimming removed 6 bases from V and 7 bases from J, with 16 bases in between. The CDR3 is 14 residues long. CDR3 region: CASRSTEFDQPQHF. In DNA form, the CDR3 reads TGTGCCAGCAGATCGACAGAATTCGACCAGCCCCAGCATTTT.

This chain connects TRBV4-3 to TRBJ2-1; D not certain. V was shortened by 1 base and J by 3 bases, with 13 bases between the two germline ends. The CDR3 contains 16 residues. CDR1 LGHNA and CDR2 YSLEER come from the germline V gene. The CDR3: CASSQGLVNLYNEQFF. As DNA, the CDR3 is TGCGCCAGCAGCCAAGGGTTAGTTAACCTCTACAATGAGCAGTTCTTC.

Remarks on this clone: Germline is not matched at one junction end, which may reflect a read error. This chain links TRBV9 with TRBJ2-2; TRBD2 matches 9 bases. The CDR3 consists of 13 residues. Germline V gives CDR1 SGDLS, CDR2 YYNGEE. The CDR3 DNA follows: TGTGCCAGTAGCGGGGGAAAAACCGGGGAGCTGTTTTTT. It is translated as CASSGGKTGELFF.

In this sample, this clone is medium-sized (0.01 to 0.1%). J is TRBJ1-1 and V is TRBV2; no definite D call. CDR3 length: 13 amino acids. Looked up from germline, CDR1 is SNHLY and CDR2 is FYNNEI. The V end was cut by 4 bases, the J end by 1 base, with 7 bases between. CDR3 sequence reads: CASSVWGNTEAFF. CDR3 in DNA: TGTGCCAGCAGTGTATGGGGGAACACTGAAGCTTTCTTT.

The genes are TRBV28 and TRBJ2-7; no firm D call. The CDR3 is made up of 13 amino acids. The germline V gene has CDR1 MDHEN and CDR2 SYDVKM. V was trimmed by 6 bases and J by 0 bases, leaving 9 bases between them. The CDR3 sequence is CASSGPVSYEQYF. The CDR3, as DNA: TGTGCCAGCAGCGGGCCGGTCTCCTACGAGCAGTACTTC.

The rearrangement uses TRBV23-1 and TRBJ1-2; D is possibly TRBD1 (6 bases). TRBV23-1 is designated an ORF whose function remains uncertain. The V and J ends lost 4 bases and 7 bases respectively, with 25 bases between them. The CDR3 is 17 amino acids. Here the CDR3 DNA reads TGCGCCAGCAGTCCAAGGGGCGGGACATGGCCTTTGTGTGGCTACACCTTC. As protein: CASSPRGGTWPLCGYTF.

V gene TRBV7-2 combines with J gene TRBJ1-1; D possibly corresponds to TRBD1 (5 bases). Germline assignment: CDR1 SGHTA and CDR2 FQGNSA. The CDR3 spans 14 residues. V was cut by 2 bases and J by 8 bases, with 15 bases left in between. CDR3 sequence: CASSLRGSPSEAFF. In DNA, the CDR3 is TGTGCCAGCAGCTTAAGGGGTAGCCCATCCGAAGCTTTCTTT.